The T cell receptor beta chain under discussion was sequenced for a study of blood T cell repertoires in COVID-19. This clone was seen only a few times. V lost 5 bases to trimming and J lost 4 bases; unmatched junction nucleotides: 15. Germline CDR1 MNHEY, CDR2 SMNVEV (reference sequence). This CDR3 contains 18 residues. In the authors' methods: Amplified reference gene primers provided the basis for estimating nucleated cell counts. Using immunoSEQ multiplex PCR, the repertoire was profiled, and TCRdb retains in-frame clones only, with some absent. The DNA was the basis for D and trimming; V, J and clone size are from that table. The sample includes some 150,000 clones, 86% of them seen just once.

The sequence was collected from a middle-aged man who had recovered from COVID-19. This chain joins TRBV27 and TRBJ1-1; 11 bases are shared with TRBD1. The sample comprised PBMCs or T cells enriched from blood (not recorded which). The CDR3 sequence is CASSPTRDRGSGATEAFF. The CDR3 coding sequence is TGTGCCAGCAGTCCTACCCGGGACAGGGGGTCCGGGGCCACTGAAGCTTTCTTT.